One sample yielded the 21 T cell receptor beta chains listed below, sequenced in a study of identifying expanded T cells in peripheral blood. Method: immunoSEQ multiplex PCR; TCRdb's copy keeps in-frame clones and lacks some. The sample records 51,000 or so clones, 65% to 90% being singletons. Sequenced material: blood. These receptors were taken from a person aged 18 to 70 in good health.

This clone has a handful of counts. V is TRBV7-2 and J is TRBJ2-5; the D is unclear. The V end was cut by 3 bases, the J end by 3 bases, with 14 bases between. The CDR3 consists of 15 residues. The germline V gene has CDR1 SGHTA and CDR2 FQGNSA. The CDR3 DNA reads as TGTGCCAGCAGCTTCTGGAACTCTCCGAAAGAGACCCAGTACTTC. It translates to CASSFWNSPKETQYF.

The gene calls are TRBV11-2 and TRBJ1-5; 9 bases are shared with TRBD1. The V gene end was trimmed by 5 bases and the J gene end by 3 bases; junction bases not matched to a gene: 2. This CDR3 contains 14 residues. From germline, CDR1 is SGHAT and CDR2 FQNNGV. CDR3 DNA sequence: TGTGCCAGCAGCCGGGACAGGGCCAATCAGCCCCAGCATTTT. The encoded protein is CASSRDRANQPQHF.

This chain links TRBV30 with TRBJ2-3; the D is unclear. The CDR3 sequence is 11 residues long. Germline V CDR1 and CDR2: GTSNPN, SVGIG (reference sequence). The V gene lost 4 bases and the J gene lost 5 bases, with 7 bases spanning the gap. CDR3 bases: TGTGCCTGGACAGAAGGAGATACGCAGTATTTT. This codes for CAWTEGDTQYF.

The rearrangement links TRBV5-1 to TRBJ2-7; 11 bases agree with TRBD1. The germline V gene encodes CDR1 SGHRS and CDR2 YFSETQ. The CDR3 has 14 residues. V was clipped by 4 bases and J by 6 bases; unmatched bases: 6. CDR3 region: CASSLQGQGAEQYF. The CDR3 nucleotides read TGCGCCAGCAGCCTACAAGGACAGGGGGCCGAGCAGTACTTC.

The chain is built from TRBV30 and TRBJ2-3; no definite D call. Germline-derived CDR1 and CDR2 are GTSNPN and SVGIG (reference sequence). The length of the CDR3 is 15 residues. V lost 0 bases and J 0 bases, leaving 10 bases between the germline ends. CDR3 loop: CAWSVGLVSTDTQYF. CDR3 DNA sequence: TGTGCCTGGAGTGTAGGTCTGGTTAGCACAGATACGCAGTATTTT.

The V gene is TRBV2, the J gene TRBJ1-1; the D gene is possibly TRBD1 (6 bases). Deletions cut 7 bases from V and 1 base from J, with 10 bases between. Germline values: CDR1 SNHLY, CDR2 FYNNEI. This CDR3 spans 13 amino acids. Here the CDR3 DNA reads TGTGCCAGCAACCTACAGGGGAACACTGAAGCTTTCTTT. It translates to CASNLQGNTEAFF.

The chain joins TRBV5-1 to TRBJ2-7; 8 bases match TRBD1. The CDR3 has 14 amino acids. Trimming took 0 bases from V and 5 from J; bases not matched to a gene: 4. The germline CDR1 and CDR2 sequences are SGHRS and YFSETQ. The chain's CDR3 is CASSLDPTGDEQYF. The CDR3, as DNA: TGCGCCAGCAGCTTGGACCCGACAGGGGACGAGCAGTACTTC.

The chain recombines TRBV4-2 with TRBJ2-5, with 12 nucleotides matching TRBD2. This CDR3 region has 18 residues. Germline CDR1 reads LGHNA; CDR2 reads YNFKEQ. With V trimmed by 6 bases and J by 0 bases, 11 bases remained unmatched. The CDR3 loop reads CASSKTLAGGEYQETQYF. The CDR3 DNA is TGTGCCAGCAGTAAAACACTAGCGGGAGGAGAGTACCAAGAGACCCAGTACTTC.

This chain joins TRBV11-2 and TRBJ1-1; tentative D call: TRBD1 (5 bases). This CDR3 is 13 amino acids long. The V gene lost 3 bases and the J gene lost 11 bases, with 16 bases spanning the gap. Germline V gives CDR1 SGHAT, CDR2 FQNNGV. The CDR3 coding sequence is TGTGCCAGCAGCTTGACTCCCGGGACCTCGGCTTTCTTT. Translated: CASSLTPGTSAFF.

The chain combines TRBV6-4 with TRBJ1-1, with D uncertain. Trimming cost V 2 bases and J 5 bases, with 9 bases left between them. The CDR3 contains 13 residues. CDR1 and CDR2 (germline): MRHNA, SNTAGT. CDR3 protein: CASSDPAGTEAFF. CDR3 nucleotides: TGTGCCAGCAGTGACCCCGCCGGGACTGAAGCTTTCTTT.

This clone was counted a few times. V and J are TRBV4-3 and TRBJ2-1; 9 bases are shared with TRBD2. This CDR3 is built from 16 residues. Germline CDR1 LGHNA, CDR2 YSLEER. Trimming cost V 0 bases and J 3 bases; bases outside gene matches: 3. CDR3 protein: CASSQETSGHYNEQFF. CDR3 DNA: TGCGCCAGCAGCCAAGAGACTAGCGGTCACTACAATGAGCAGTTCTTC.

The V gene is TRBV7-2, the J gene TRBJ1-6; tentative D call: TRBD1 (5 bases). CDR1 SGHTA and CDR2 FQGNSA come from the germline V gene. This CDR3 has 13 amino acids. V lost 1 base and J 9 bases, leaving 7 bases between the germline ends. The CDR3 sequence is CASSLVGGSPLHF. CDR3 nucleotides: TGTGCCAGCAGCTTAGTCGGGGGTTCACCCCTCCACTTT.

V gene TRBV14 combines with J gene TRBJ2-3; weak D call: TRBD1 (6 bases). The CDR3 has 17 residues. The ends were cut back, 4 bases at V and 1 base at J, with 18 bases in the middle. Germline assignment: CDR1 SGHDN and CDR2 FVKESK. CDR3 residues: CASSLSTGRIGTDTQYF. Written as DNA, the CDR3 is TGTGCCAGCAGCCTTAGTACAGGGAGAATAGGCACAGATACGCAGTATTTT.

This chain connects TRBV10-2 to TRBJ2-6, with D perhaps TRBD1 or TRBD2 (5 bases each). Germline lookup yields CDR1 WSHSY and CDR2 SAAADI. This CDR3 has 15 amino acids. With 6 bases removed from V and 2 bases from J, the gap between germline ends came to 11 bases. CDR3 region: CASSPRDPGANVLTF. The CDR3 DNA sequence: TGCGCCAGCAGCCCCCGGGACCCTGGGGCCAACGTCCTGACTTTC.

Here the CDR3 DNA reads TGTGCCAGCAGCCAAGATCCTCTTAGCGGGAGCGGGGCAGATACGCAGTATTTT. Translating gives CASSQDPLSGSGADTQYF. The J gene is TRBJ2-3, the V gene TRBV4-2, with 9 bases matching TRBD2. Trimming took 0 bases from V and 4 from J; bases not matched to a gene: 11. CDR1 LGHNA and CDR2 YNFKEQ come from the germline V gene. The CDR3 is made up of 18 amino acids.

The J gene is TRBJ2-5, the V gene TRBV5-1; D may correspond to TRBD1 or TRBD2 (5 bases each). The V end lost 0 bases, the J end lost 2 bases, and 14 bases lay between the germline ends. The CDR3 sequence is 16 residues long. In germline, CDR1 is SGHRS, CDR2 YFSETQ. CDR3 sequence reads: CASSLEGMGVQETQYF. As DNA, the CDR3 is TGCGCCAGCAGCTTGGAAGGGATGGGGGTTCAAGAGACCCAGTACTTC.

The J gene is TRBJ1-5, the V gene TRBV6-1, with 7 bases fitting TRBD1. V lost 2 bases, J lost 2 bases, and 3 bases stayed unmatched. Germline-derived CDR1 and CDR2 are MNHNS and SASEGT. The CDR3 loop spans 15 amino acids. The chain's CDR3 is CASSEPTGGNQPQHF. As DNA, the CDR3 is TGTGCCAGCAGTGAACCCACAGGGGGCAATCAGCCCCAGCATTTT.

This rearrangement joins TRBV18 to TRBJ1-2; 9 bases map to TRBD1. V lost 0 bases and J lost 5; bases outside the gene matches: 13. Germline V gene data show CDR1 as KGHSH and CDR2 as LQKENI. CDR3 length: 18 amino acids. For the CDR3, the DNA is TGTGCCAGCTCACCACCTACTAGGACAGGGGCCTCATCGTATGGCTACACCTTC. As protein: CASSPPTRTGASSYGYTF.

This chain joins TRBV28 and TRBJ2-3; 8 nucleotides match TRBD1. V was clipped by 6 bases and J by 3 bases; unmatched bases: 11. Germline V gene lookup returns CDR1 MDHEN and CDR2 SYDVKM. This CDR3 is 16 amino acids long. The chain's CDR3 is CASRSDRAFTTDTQYF. For the CDR3, the DNA is TGTGCCAGCAGATCGGACAGGGCTTTTACAACAGATACGCAGTATTTT.

The chain recombines TRBV6-1 with TRBJ1-3; D uncertain. CDR1 is MNHNS and CDR2 is SASEGT in the germline V gene. This CDR3 comprises 13 residues. V was trimmed by 3 bases and J by 4 bases, leaving 7 bases between them. Here the CDR3 reads CASSDLAGNTIYF. The CDR3 nucleotides are TGTGCCAGCAGTGATCTCGCCGGAAACACCATATATTTT.

The chain carries TRBV7-8 and TRBJ2-6; D ambiguous. The CDR3 loop spans 16 amino acids. Trimming left V 5 bases short and J 0 bases short, with 11 bases between. Germline CDR1 is SGHVS and CDR2 is FQNEAQ. The CDR3 sequence: CASSPRSASGANVLTF. The DNA for the CDR3 is TGTGCCAGCAGCCCGAGGAGCGCCTCTGGGGCCAACGTCCTGACTTTC. Complete variable domain (other parts from reference TRBV7-8 and TRBJ2-6): GAGVSQSPRYKVAKRGQDVALRCDPISGHVSLFWYQQALGQGPEFLTYFQNEAQLDKSGLPSDRFFAERPEGSVSTLKIQRTQQEDSAVYLCASSPRSASGANVLTFGAGSRLTVL.